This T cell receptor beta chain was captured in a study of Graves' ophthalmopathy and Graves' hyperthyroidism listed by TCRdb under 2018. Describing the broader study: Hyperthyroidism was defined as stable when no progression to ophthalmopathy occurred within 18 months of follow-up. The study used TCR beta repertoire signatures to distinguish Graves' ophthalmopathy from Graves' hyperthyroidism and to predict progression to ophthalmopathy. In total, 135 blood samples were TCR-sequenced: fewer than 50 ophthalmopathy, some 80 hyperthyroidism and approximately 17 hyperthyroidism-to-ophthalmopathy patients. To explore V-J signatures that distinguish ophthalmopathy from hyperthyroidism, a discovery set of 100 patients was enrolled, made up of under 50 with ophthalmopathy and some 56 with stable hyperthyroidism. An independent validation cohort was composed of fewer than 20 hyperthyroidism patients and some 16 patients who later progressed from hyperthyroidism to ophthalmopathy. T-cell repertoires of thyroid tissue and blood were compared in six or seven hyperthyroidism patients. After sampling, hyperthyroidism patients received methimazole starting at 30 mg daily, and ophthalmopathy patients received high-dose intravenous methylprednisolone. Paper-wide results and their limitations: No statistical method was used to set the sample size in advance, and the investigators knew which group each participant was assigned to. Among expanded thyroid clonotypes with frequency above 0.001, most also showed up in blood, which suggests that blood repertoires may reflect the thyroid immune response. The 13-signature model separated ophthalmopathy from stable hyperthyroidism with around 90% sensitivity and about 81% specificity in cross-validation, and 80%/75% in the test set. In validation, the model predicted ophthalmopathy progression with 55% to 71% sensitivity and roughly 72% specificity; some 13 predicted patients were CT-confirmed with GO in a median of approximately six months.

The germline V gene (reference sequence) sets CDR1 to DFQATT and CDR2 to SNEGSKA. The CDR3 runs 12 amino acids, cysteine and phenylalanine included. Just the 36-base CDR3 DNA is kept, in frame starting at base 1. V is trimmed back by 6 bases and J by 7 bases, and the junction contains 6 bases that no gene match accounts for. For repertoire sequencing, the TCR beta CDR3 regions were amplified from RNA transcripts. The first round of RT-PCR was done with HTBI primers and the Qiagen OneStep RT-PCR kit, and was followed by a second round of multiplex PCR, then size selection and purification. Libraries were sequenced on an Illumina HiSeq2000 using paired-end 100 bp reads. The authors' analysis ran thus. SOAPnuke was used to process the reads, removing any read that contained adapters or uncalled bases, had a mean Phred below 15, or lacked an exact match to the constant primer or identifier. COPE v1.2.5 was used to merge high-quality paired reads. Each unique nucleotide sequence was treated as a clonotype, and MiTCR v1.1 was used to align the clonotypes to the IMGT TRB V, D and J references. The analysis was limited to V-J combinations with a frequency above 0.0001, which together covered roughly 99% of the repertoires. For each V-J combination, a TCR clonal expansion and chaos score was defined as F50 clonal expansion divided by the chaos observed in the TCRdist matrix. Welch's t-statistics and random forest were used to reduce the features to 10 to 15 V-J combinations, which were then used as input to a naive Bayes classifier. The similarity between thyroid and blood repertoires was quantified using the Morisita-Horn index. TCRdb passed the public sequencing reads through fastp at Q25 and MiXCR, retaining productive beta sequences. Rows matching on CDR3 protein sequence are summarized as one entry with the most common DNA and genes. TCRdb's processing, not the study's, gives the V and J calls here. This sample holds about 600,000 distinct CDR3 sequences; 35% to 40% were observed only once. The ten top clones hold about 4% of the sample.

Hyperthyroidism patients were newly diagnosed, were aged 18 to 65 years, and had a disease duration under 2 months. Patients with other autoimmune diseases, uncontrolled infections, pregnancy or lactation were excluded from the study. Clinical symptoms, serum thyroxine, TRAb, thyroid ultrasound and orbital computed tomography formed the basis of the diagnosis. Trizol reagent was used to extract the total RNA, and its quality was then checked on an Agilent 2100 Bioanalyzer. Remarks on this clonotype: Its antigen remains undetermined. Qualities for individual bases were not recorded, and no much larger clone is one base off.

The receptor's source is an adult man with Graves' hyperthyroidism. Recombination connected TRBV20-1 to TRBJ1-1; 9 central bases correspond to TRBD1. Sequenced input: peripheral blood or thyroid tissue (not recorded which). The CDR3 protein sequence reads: CSAVTGGIEAFF. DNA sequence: TGCAGTGCCGTGACAGGGGGAATTGAAGCTTTCTTT.